These 20 T cell receptor beta chains were sequenced from one sample in a study of cytomegalovirus exposure and HLA in healthy donors. Vbeta (60) and Jbeta (13) primers were used in the PCR. Clones were read by immunoSEQ multiplex PCR, and TCRdb kept only the in-frame ones, dropping some. Of 65,000 or so clones listed, around 73% were seen once; the top ten hold 2.5% to 3.5%. The sequencing sample was made of PBMCs. The source of these receptors is a girl aged 5-17 years in good health and CMV-seropositive.

The V call is TRBV29-1, the J call TRBJ2-1; 11 positions agree with TRBD1. Trimming removed 1 base from V and 8 bases from J; junction bases left unmatched: 31. CDR3 length equals 23 residues. Germline V gives CDR1 SQVTM, CDR2 ANQGSEA. The DNA for the CDR3 is TGCAGCGTTGAAGCGGACCGGGACAGGGGGAAGGATGGAGCGCGGGGGGCCGAAGATGAGCAGTTCTTC. Translating gives CSVEADRDRGKDGARGAEDEQFF.

This sequence joins TRBV1 and TRBJ2-3; the table's D call of TRBD2 was not tested on the DNA. TRBV1 is termed a pseudogene. This CDR3 has 15 amino acids. CDR3 sequence: CTSSQERRLADTQYF. For the CDR3, the DNA is TGCACCAGCAGCCAAGAAAGGAGGTTGGCGGATACGCAGTATTTT.

This chain links TRBV9 with TRBJ1-2; 7 nucleotides match TRBD1. Germline values: CDR1 SGDLS, CDR2 YYNGEE. The CDR3 sequence is 12 residues long. The V segment lost 3 bases and the J segment 7 bases; nucleotides outside the gene matches: 3. In nucleotides, the CDR3 is TGTGCCAGCAGCGGTACAGGGGCTGGCTACACCTTC. This gives the protein CASSGTGAGYTF.

The chain recombines TRBV7-8 with TRBJ2-5, with a possible D match to TRBD1 (7 bases). CDR3 length: 16 residues. Trimming took off 7 bases at V and 9 bases at J, with 27 bases between the two ends. Per the germline V gene, CDR1 is SGHVS and CDR2 is FQNEAQ. Here the CDR3 DNA reads TGTGCCAGCACCCTCAGCGGACAGGTTGTAAGGGAGGCCCAGTACTTC. It encodes CASTLSGQVVREAQYF. The full variable domain, with the rest looked up from reference TRBV7-8 and TRBJ2-5, is GAGVSQSPRYKVAKRGQDVALRCDPISGHVSLFWYQQALGQGPEFLTYFQNEAQLDKSGLPSDRFFAERPEGSVSTLKIQRTQQEDSAVYLCASTLSGQVVREAQYFGPGTRLLVL.

The chain joins TRBV11-3 to TRBJ2-3; perhaps TRBD1 as D (6 bases). The CDR3 length is 13 residues. The germline V gene has CDR1 SGHNT and CDR2 YENEEA. V lost 2 bases and J 3 bases, leaving 6 bases between the germline ends. CDR3 residues: CASSLQGTDTQYF. In nucleotides, the CDR3 is TGTGCCAGCAGCTTACAGGGGACAGATACGCAGTATTTT.

This chain joins TRBV15 and TRBJ2-2; the match to TRBD1 covers 9 bases. The germline gives CDR1 LNHNV, CDR2 YYDKDF (reference sequence). Losses at the gene ends were 4 bases for V and 6 bases for J; bases not matched to a gene: 9. This CDR3 region has 16 residues. CDR3: CATSKTGGDGSGELFF. CDR3 DNA: TGTGCCACCAGCAAAACAGGGGGCGATGGGTCCGGGGAGCTGTTTTTT. The whole variable domain, remainder taken from reference TRBV15 and TRBJ2-2, is DAMVIQNPRYQVTQFGKPVTLSCSQTLNHNVMYWYQQKSSQAPKLLFHYYDKDFNNEADTPDNFQSRRPNTSFCFLDIRSPGLGDTAMYLCATSKTGGDGSGELFFGEGSRLTVL.

The V gene is TRBV6-1, the J gene TRBJ1-2; D not certain. Trimming stripped 5 bases from V and 0 bases from J, with 13 bases between. Germline V gives CDR1 MNHNS, CDR2 SASEGT. The CDR3 runs to 15 residues. The CDR3 DNA reads as TGTGCCAGCAGTCCGGAGGCGCTGACTAACTATGGCTACACCTTC. Translation gives CASSPEALTNYGYTF.

The V call is TRBV28, the J call TRBJ1-5, with 7 positions matching TRBD1. The CDR3 is 15 amino acids. V trimming: 4 bases; J trimming: 6 bases; junction bases outside the gene matches: 9. Germline values: CDR1 MDHEN, CDR2 SYDVKM. The CDR3 DNA sequence: TGTGCCAGCAGTTCGCCCCCGACAGGGACTCAGCCCCAGCATTTT. Residues: CASSSPPTGTQPQHF.

This clone has a single count. CDR3 region: CASSTQQALYGYTF. The DNA for the CDR3 is TGTGCCAGCAGTACTCAACAGGCACTATATGGCTACACCTTC. The J gene is TRBJ1-2, the V gene TRBV2, with a possible D match to TRBD1 (5 bases). This CDR3 region has 14 residues. CDR1 is SNHLY and CDR2 is FYNNEI in the germline V gene. The germline V and J ends were trimmed by 5 bases and 5 bases, with 15 bases remaining between them.

The chain couples TRBV6-5 to TRBJ1-4; D is possibly TRBD1 (5 bases). Germline V gene data show CDR1 as MNHEY and CDR2 as SVGAGI. The CDR3 consists of 16 residues. The V end lost 0 bases, the J end lost 8 bases, and 16 bases lay between the germline ends. CDR3 region: CASSYSPEGEVEKLFF. CDR3 in DNA: TGTGCCAGCAGTTACTCACCCGAAGGGGAGGTAGAAAAACTGTTTTTT.

The V gene is TRBV27, the J gene TRBJ1-2; 9 bases align to TRBD1. V was clipped by 10 bases and J by 2 bases; unmatched bases: 8. CDR3 size: 14 residues. Germline assignment: CDR1 MNHEY and CDR2 SMNVEV (reference sequence). CDR3 bases: TGTGCCACGGGACAGGGCACCCTCAACTATGGCTACACCTTC. Its protein product is CATGQGTLNYGYTF.

The chain couples TRBV21-1 to TRBJ2-7; the D call of TRBD2 is as the table states it, not checked on the DNA. TRBV21-1 is a pseudogene. The CDR3 has 16 residues. Here the CDR3 DNA reads TGTGCCAGCAGCAAAGCCCTAGCGGGAGGCCTCTACGAGCAGTACTTC. Residues: CASSKALAGGLYEQYF.

V and J are TRBV13 and TRBJ2-3; 9 bases are shared with TRBD2. The V gene's germline CDR1 is PRHDT and CDR2 FYEKMQ (reference sequence). This CDR3 region has 14 residues. The V gene end was trimmed by 1 base and the J gene end by 5 bases; junction bases not matched to a gene: 1. The CDR3 spells CASSLVREGDTQYF. The CDR3, as DNA: TGTGCCAGCAGCTTAGTGCGGGAGGGAGATACGCAGTATTTT. The full variable domain, with the rest looked up from reference TRBV13 and TRBJ2-3, is AAGVIQSPRHLIKEKRETATLKCYPIPRHDTVYWYQQGPGQDPQFLISFYEKMQSDKGSIPDRFSAQQFSDYHSELNMSSLELGDSALYFCASSLVREGDTQYFGPGTRLTVL.

CDR3 coding DNA: TGTGCCAGCTCACCAGGGGACTTCAACACTGAAGCTTTCTTT. Translated: CASSPGDFNTEAFF. This chain joins TRBV18 and TRBJ1-1; possible D gene TRBD1, 5 bases. CDR1 is KGHSH and CDR2 is LQKENI in the germline V gene. This CDR3 region has 14 residues. Trimming took off 2 bases at V and 2 bases at J, with 9 bases between the two ends.

For the CDR3, the DNA is TGTGCCAGCAGGTACACCAGCGGGGGCCGGAATGAGCAGTTCTTC. Protein: CASRYTSGGRNEQFF. The chain links TRBV28 to TRBJ2-1; 8 bases are shared with TRBD2. The trim removed 6 bases at V and 7 bases at J, leaving 11 bases unmatched. The CDR3 sequence is 15 residues long. CDR1 and CDR2 (germline): MDHEN, SYDVKM.

The chain carries TRBV6-5 and TRBJ2-1; maybe TRBD2 (6 bases). The CDR3 totals 14 residues. V was shortened by 5 bases and J by 4 bases, with 12 bases between the two germline ends. Germline V gene sequence: CDR1 MNHEY, CDR2 SVGAGI. CDR3 in DNA: TGTGCCAGCAGTACATCCGGGGGATACAATGAGCAGTTCTTC. It codes for CASSTSGGYNEQFF.

The chain is built from TRBV30 and TRBJ2-3; 10 nucleotides agree with TRBD1. The CDR3 runs 17 residues. J gave up 1 base and V 0 bases, and 7 bases lay outside the gene matches. Germline CDR1 and CDR2: GTSNPN and SVGIG (reference sequence). The CDR3 DNA sequence: TGTGCCTGGAGTGTACCGACAGGGGGCCTAGGCACAGATACGCAGTATTTT. Amino acid sequence: CAWSVPTGGLGTDTQYF.

This clone was seen once. CDR3 nucleotides: TGCAGCGTTGAAGTCCCAATCTCCGGATACGACAGTTCTCAAGAGACCCAGTACTTC. Translating gives CSVEVPISGYDSSQETQYF. This chain links TRBV29-1 with TRBJ2-5, with a possible D match to TRBD1 (5 bases). The CDR3 sequence is 19 residues long. V was clipped by 1 base and J by 2 bases, with 26 bases between them. Germline V gene sequence: CDR1 SQVTM, CDR2 ANQGSEA.

The chain links TRBV6-5 to TRBJ1-1, with 8 bases identical to TRBD1. There are 16 residues in the CDR3. With V trimmed by 4 bases and J by 1 base, 8 bases remained unmatched. The germline V gene encodes CDR1 MNHEY and CDR2 SVGAGI. The CDR3 DNA follows: TGTGCCAGCAGTTTCGTGGGACAGGAGGGGAACACTGAAGCTTTCTTT. This codes for CASSFVGQEGNTEAFF.

The gene calls are TRBV30 and TRBJ1-1; 10 nucleotides match TRBD1. Germline assignment: CDR1 GTSNPN and CDR2 SVGIG (reference sequence). With V trimmed by 8 bases and J by 5 bases, 2 bases remained unmatched. The CDR3 totals 11 residues. In DNA, the CDR3 is TGTGCCGGGGGACAGGGGACTGAAGCTTTCTTT. Its translation is CAGGQGTEAFF. The full variable domain, in which reference TRBV30 and TRBJ1-1 provide the parts outside the CDR3, is SQTIHQWPATLVQPVGSPLSLECTVEGTSNPNLYWYRQAAGRGLQLLFYSVGIGQISSEVPQNLSASRPQDRQFILSSKKLLLSDSGFYLCAGGQGTEAFFGQGTRLTVV.